The 2 T cell receptor beta chains reported below all come from one sample, sequenced in a study of blood T cell repertoires in COVID-19. The table came from immunoSEQ multiplex PCR; TCRdb's copy has only in-frame clones and leaves some out. The sample includes some 120,000 clones, over 80% of them seen just once. The sequenced material came from PBMCs or T cells enriched from blood (not recorded which). Receptors originate from a man aged 25 to 45 who had recovered from COVID-19.

This clone showed up just once. The chain uses TRBV19 and TRBJ1-1; TRBD1 matches 12 bases. With V trimmed by 2 bases and J by 5 bases, 9 bases remained unmatched. In germline, CDR1 is LNHDA, CDR2 SQIVND (reference sequence). The CDR3 is 17 amino acids. CDR3 DNA: TGTGCCAGTAGTATATGGATAGGGACAGGGGGCCGAACTGAAGCTTTCTTT. Amino acid sequence: CASSIWIGTGGRTEAFF. Based on the CDR3 plus reference TRBV19 and TRBJ1-1, the full variable domain is DGGITQSPKYLFRKEGQNVTLSCEQNLNHDAMYWYRQDPGQGLRLIYYSQIVNDFQKGDIAEGYSVSREKKESFPLTVTSAQKNPTAFYLCASSIWIGTGGRTEAFFGQGTRLTVV.

The chain carries TRBV11-2 and TRBJ2-7, with TRBD2 matching 7 bases. Germline CDR1 is SGHAT and CDR2 is FQNNGV. The CDR3 has 13 amino acids. Trimming took 4 bases from V and 4 from J; bases not matched to a gene: 4. This CDR3 is CASSSGGWYEQYF. CDR3 in DNA: TGTGCCAGCAGCTCGGGAGGATGGTACGAGCAGTACTTC.